A selection of T cell receptor beta chains follows, all from one sample in a study of PD-L1 blockade in urothelial cancer. Here immunoSEQ multiplex PCR was the method, and the copy in TCRdb shows in-frame clones only, minus some. The sample carries approximately 70,000 clones, roughly nine tenths recorded once. The sample in question was PBMCs, obtained around atezolizumab (anti-PD-L1) treatment. The source is a man between 60 and 75 years old with urothelial cancer. The CDR3 runs from the conserved cysteine through the conserved F or W. A D gene is named only where the DNA matches it firmly. A clone size is listed for some rows: how often the clone was seen (once, few, many), or a class if it is expanded.

CDR3: CASSLGDRDHEKLFF
DNA: TGCGCCAGCAGCTTGGGGGACAGAGACCATGAAAAACTGTTTTTT
J: TRBJ1-4
length: 15
size: once
D: TRBD1
V: TRBV5-1

CDR3: CAWRGGSSYNSPLHF
DNA: TGTGCCTGGAGGGGGGGAAGCTCCTATAATTCACCCCTCCACTTT
J: TRBJ1-6
length: 15
size: .
D: .
V: TRBV30

CDR3: CASSVTGITEAFF
DNA: TGTGCCAGCAGTGTTACAGGGATTACTGAAGCTTTCTTT
J: TRBJ1-1
length: 13
size: .
D: .
V: TRBV6-1

CDR3: CASSFRETDTQYF
DNA: TGTGCCAGCAGCTTCCGGGAGACAGATACGCAGTATTTT
J: TRBJ2-3
length: 13
size: once
D: .
V: TRBV5-6

CDR3: CASNRDRGEKLFF
DNA: TGTGCCAGTAACCGGGACAGGGGCGAAAAACTGTTTTTT
J: TRBJ1-4
length: 13
size: .
D: TRBD1
V: TRBV7-8

CDR3: CASKSTPTGNQPQHF
DNA: TGTGCCAGTAAGAGTACCCCAACGGGCAATCAGCCCCAGCATTTT
J: TRBJ1-5
length: 15
size: .
D: .
V: TRBV19

CDR3: CASSLELQATGELFF
DNA: TGTGCCAGCAGCCTTGAATTGCAGGCTACCGGGGAGCTGTTTTTT
J: TRBJ2-2
length: 15
size: few
D: .
V: TRBV6-1

CDR3: CSVGAVGQGVASNYGYTF
DNA: TGCAGCGTTGGGGCTGTAGGGCAGGGGGTCGCTTCGAACTATGGCTACACCTTC
J: TRBJ1-2
length: 18
size: once
D: TRBD1
V: TRBV29-1

CDR3: CASSQASPLADTQYF
DNA: TGCGCCAGCAGCCAAGCTAGTCCCTTGGCAGATACGCAGTATTTT
J: TRBJ2-3
length: 15
size: .
D: .
V: TRBV4-1

CDR3: CASTSDRRHYGYTF
DNA: TGTGCCAGCACTTCGGACAGGCGCCACTATGGCTACACCTTC
J: TRBJ1-2
length: 14
size: .
D: TRBD1
V: TRBV6-5

CDR3: CASSSGGVYGYTF
DNA: TGTGCCAGCAGTTCCGGAGGGGTCTATGGCTACACCTTC
J: TRBJ1-2
length: 13
size: few
D: .
V: TRBV6-5

CDR3: CASSLAGTTDTQYF
DNA: TGCGCCAGCAGCTTGGCGGGTACGACAGATACGCAGTATTTT
J: TRBJ2-3
length: 14
size: .
D: .
V: TRBV5-1

CDR3: CASSLDPIVTQYF
DNA: TGTGCCAGCAGCTTAGATCCTATCGTGACCCAGTACTTC
J: TRBJ2-5
length: 13
size: few
D: .
V: TRBV11-2

CDR3: CASSSPGQGAREQYF
DNA: TGTGCCAGCAGCTCCCCGGGACAGGGGGCGAGGGAGCAGTACTTC
J: TRBJ2-7
length: 15
size: few
D: TRBD1
V: TRBV11-2

CDR3: CASSISGFSYEQYF
DNA: TGTGCCAGTAGTATATCAGGGTTTAGTTACGAGCAGTACTTC
J: TRBJ2-7
length: 14
size: .
D: .
V: TRBV19

CDR3: CASSSGEGLETQYF
DNA: TGTGCCAGCAGCTCCGGGGAGGGCCTCGAGACCCAGTACTTC
J: TRBJ2-5
length: 14
size: .
D: TRBD2
V: TRBV7-6

CDR3: CASSYSRGTGNTIYF
DNA: TGTGCCAGCAGTTACTCCAGGGGAACTGGAAACACCATATATTTT
J: TRBJ1-3
length: 15
size: .
D: .
V: TRBV6-5

CDR3: CASSIQGTEAFF
DNA: TGTGCCAGCAGTATACAGGGCACTGAAGCTTTCTTT
J: TRBJ1-1
length: 12
size: .
D: .
V: TRBV6-1

CDR3: CASSEPPTGADEQYF
DNA: TGTGCCAGCAGTGAACCGCCCACAGGGGCCGACGAGCAGTACTTC
J: TRBJ2-7
length: 15
size: .
D: TRBD1
V: TRBV2

CDR3: CAWSVGGSGYEQYF
DNA: TGTGCCTGGAGTGTAGGGGGTTCGGGCTACGAGCAGTACTTC
J: TRBJ2-7
length: 14
size: .
D: .
V: TRBV30

CDR3: CGWKGLAGGRQRDTQYF
DNA: TGTGGCTGGAAGGGACTAGCGGGGGGCAGACAAAGAGATACGCAGTATTTT
J: TRBJ2-3
length: 17
size: .
D: TRBD2
V: TRBV30

CDR3: CASSLAQDGYTF
DNA: TGCGCCAGCAGCTTGGCCCAGGATGGCTACACCTTC
J: TRBJ1-2
length: 12
size: .
D: .
V: TRBV5-1

CDR3: CASSLGGRGRLYTEAFF
DNA: TGTGCCAGCAGCTTAGGGGGAAGGGGGCGCCTGTACACTGAAGCTTTCTTT
J: TRBJ1-1
length: 17
size: .
D: TRBD1
V: TRBV7-8

CDR3: CASSRGTGYGYTF
DNA: TGTGCCAGCAGCAGGGGGACAGGCTATGGCTACACCTTC
J: TRBJ1-2
length: 13
size: .
D: TRBD1
V: TRBV13

CDR3: CASSRLTSGKTDTQYF
DNA: TGCGCCAGCAGTCGACTGACTAGCGGGAAAACAGATACGCAGTATTTT
J: TRBJ2-3
length: 16
size: .
D: TRBD2
V: TRBV23-1

CDR3: CASSKVRGPGSNGYTF
DNA: TGTGCCAGCAGCAAAGTGCGGGGCCCGGGGTCCAATGGCTACACCTTC
J: TRBJ1-2
length: 16
size: .
D: .
V: TRBV21-1

CDR3: CASSEGQTNTGELFF
DNA: TGCGCCAGCAGTGAGGGACAGACGAACACCGGGGAGCTGTTTTTT
J: TRBJ2-2
length: 15
size: once
D: .
V: TRBV10-1

CDR3: CASSILGVGNTIYF
DNA: TGTGCCAGTAGTATATTAGGGGTTGGAAACACCATATATTTT
J: TRBJ1-3
length: 14
size: .
D: .
V: TRBV19

CDR3: CASREGTSGRTDTQYF
DNA: TGCGCCAGCAGAGAGGGGACTAGCGGGAGAACAGATACGCAGTATTTT
J: TRBJ2-3
length: 16
size: .
D: TRBD2
V: TRBV5-1

CDR3: CASSYQGGVNTEAFF
DNA: TGTGCCAGCAGTTACCAGGGGGGTGTGAACACTGAAGCTTTCTTT
J: TRBJ1-1
length: 15
size: .
D: TRBD1
V: TRBV6-5

CDR3: CASMTTGNTIYF
DNA: TGTGCCAGCATGACAACTGGAAACACCATATATTTT
J: TRBJ1-3
length: 12
size: .
D: .
V: TRBV6-1

CDR3: CASSSGTEQNEKLFF
DNA: TGCGCCAGCAGCTCAGGGACAGAACAGAATGAAAAACTGTTTTTT
J: TRBJ1-4
length: 15
size: .
D: TRBD1
V: TRBV5-1

CDR3: CASSPGAGGNYNEQFF
DNA: TGTGCCAGCTCACCTGGGGCGGGAGGGAACTACAATGAGCAGTTCTTC
J: TRBJ2-1
length: 16
size: .
D: TRBD2
V: TRBV18

CDR3: CASSAGGSGGTYEQYF
DNA: TGTGCCAGCAGCGCCGGGGGGAGCGGGGGGACCTACGAGCAGTACTTC
J: TRBJ2-7
length: 16
size: .
D: TRBD2
V: TRBV5-4

CDR3: CASSLDRGSWQFF
DNA: TGTGCCAGCAGCTTAGATAGGGGGTCGTGGCAGTTCTTC
J: TRBJ2-1
length: 13
size: .
D: .
V: TRBV11-2

CDR3: CASSVAAAGELFF
DNA: TGTGCCAGCAGTGTGGCGGCGGCCGGGGAGCTGTTTTTT
J: TRBJ2-2
length: 13
size: .
D: .
V: TRBV2

CDR3: CASSQPGLASPSSTDTQYF
DNA: TGTGCCAGCAGCCAGCCGGGACTAGCATCCCCCTCTAGCACAGATACGCAGTATTTT
J: TRBJ2-3
length: 19
size: .
D: TRBD2
V: TRBV5-4

CDR3: CAGKRTFGQNYGYTF
DNA: TGTGCCGGAAAAAGAACCTTCGGACAGAACTATGGCTACACCTTC
J: TRBJ1-2
length: 15
size: .
D: .
V: TRBV19

CDR3: CASSRLGSSTDTQYF
DNA: TGTGCCAGCAGCCGCCTTGGTAGCTCCACAGATACGCAGTATTTT
J: TRBJ2-3
length: 15
size: .
D: .
V: TRBV5-6

CDR3: CASSEQGRNTEAFF
DNA: TGTGCCAGCAGTGAACAGGGTAGAAACACTGAAGCTTTCTTT
J: TRBJ1-1
length: 14
size: .
D: .
V: TRBV2

CDR3: CASSLRQGPNYGYTF
DNA: TGTGCCAGCAGCTTAAGACAGGGGCCTAACTATGGCTACACCTTC
J: TRBJ1-2
length: 15
size: .
D: TRBD1
V: TRBV13

CDR3: CASSSQGSNYGYTF
DNA: TGTGCCAGCAGCTCGCAGGGTAGCAACTATGGCTACACCTTC
J: TRBJ1-2
length: 14
size: .
D: .
V: TRBV11-2

CDR3: CASSVDVSSSYNEQFF
DNA: TGTGCCAGCAGCGTAGACGTTTCGAGCTCCTACAATGAGCAGTTCTTC
J: TRBJ2-1
length: 16
size: few
D: .
V: TRBV9

CDR3: CASSLATGEDQPQHF
DNA: TGTGCCAGCAGCTTAGCAACAGGGGAGGATCAGCCCCAGCATTTT
J: TRBJ1-5
length: 15
size: .
D: TRBD1
V: TRBV7-9

CDR3: CASSMEQGVLNQPQHF
DNA: TGTGCCAGTAGTATGGAGCAGGGGGTCCTGAATCAGCCCCAGCATTTT
J: TRBJ1-5
length: 16
size: once
D: TRBD1
V: TRBV19

CDR3: CASSLEGFPGEGYTF
DNA: TGTGCCAGCAGCTTAGAAGGCTTCCCCGGGGAAGGCTACACCTTC
J: TRBJ1-2
length: 15
size: .
D: .
V: TRBV7-9

CDR3: CAWSVLSYGYTF
DNA: TGTGCCTGGAGTGTACTAAGCTATGGCTACACCTTC
J: TRBJ1-2
length: 12
size: .
D: .
V: TRBV30

CDR3: CASSFPGRGADTEAFF
DNA: TGTGCCAGCAGCTTCCCGGGACGGGGGGCGGACACTGAAGCTTTCTTT
J: TRBJ1-1
length: 16
size: .
D: .
V: TRBV5-4

CDR3: CASSGFRTGSYNEQFF
DNA: TGTGCCAGCAGTGGATTTAGGACAGGGAGCTACAATGAGCAGTTCTTC
J: TRBJ2-1
length: 16
size: .
D: TRBD1
V: TRBV6-1

CDR3: CASSGGGASGNTIYF
DNA: TGTGCCAGCAGTGGAGGGGGTGCATCTGGAAACACCATATATTTT
J: TRBJ1-3
length: 15
size: .
D: .
V: TRBV6-1

CDR3: CASSMSGTATSYGYTF
DNA: TGTGCCAGTAGTATGAGTGGGACAGCCACCTCCTATGGCTACACCTTC
J: TRBJ1-2
length: 16
size: .
D: TRBD1
V: TRBV19

CDR3: CASLSTGLQGANVLTF
DNA: TGTGCCAGCCTAAGCACAGGGCTCCAGGGGGCCAACGTCCTGACTTTC
J: TRBJ2-6
length: 16
size: .
D: .
V: TRBV28

CDR3: CASRPGGSTDTQYF
DNA: TGTGCCAGCCGACCAGGCGGGAGCACAGATACGCAGTATTTT
J: TRBJ2-3
length: 14
size: .
D: .
V: TRBV19

CDR3: CASSTLRGTSPLHF
DNA: TGTGCCAGTAGTACCCTCAGGGGGACCTCACCCCTCCACTTT
J: TRBJ1-6
length: 14
size: few
D: TRBD1
V: TRBV19

CDR3: CASSQGADGYTF
DNA: TGTGCCAGCAGCCAGGGGGCTGATGGCTACACCTTC
J: TRBJ1-2
length: 12
size: .
D: TRBD1
V: TRBV6-1

CDR3: CASSPGSSGYNEQFF
DNA: TGCGCCAGCAGCCCAGGGAGTAGCGGATACAATGAGCAGTTCTTC
J: TRBJ2-1
length: 15
size: .
D: .
V: TRBV4-3

CDR3: CASSFFGGRGTDTQYF
DNA: TGTGCCAGCAGTTTTTTCGGCGGGAGAGGCACAGATACGCAGTATTTT
J: TRBJ2-3
length: 16
size: .
D: TRBD2
V: TRBV27

CDR3: CSARKDSPRSSYNEQFF
DNA: TGCAGCGCCAGAAAGGACAGCCCAAGGAGCTCCTACAATGAGCAGTTCTTC
J: TRBJ2-1
length: 17
size: .
D: .
V: TRBV29-1

CDR3: CASSPLDRISTDTQYF
DNA: TGCGCCAGCAGTCCACTCGACAGGATTAGCACAGATACGCAGTATTTT
J: TRBJ2-3
length: 16
size: .
D: .
V: TRBV5-1

CDR3: CASGQGSRETQYF
DNA: TGTGCCAGCGGTCAGGGAAGTAGGGAGACCCAGTACTTC
J: TRBJ2-5
length: 13
size: .
D: .
V: TRBV11-2